This TCR beta chain was profiled in a study of blood T cell repertoires in COVID-19. For the study at large: Spain, Italy and the United States supplied samples that represented acute and convalescent COVID-19. PBMCs, B-cell-depleted T cells, or T cells were the source of the cDNA or gDNA that made up the material.

This clone was counted once. CDR1 and CDR2 from the germline V gene are SGDLS and YYNGEE. V dropped 4 bases and J dropped 4 bases, with 11 bases sitting between them. This CDR3 has 13 amino acids. Original data processing: Nucleated cell number was recorded as an estimate derived from reference gene primer amplification. The assay was immunoSEQ multiplex PCR, and TCRdb's table has in-frame clones only and misses some. V, J and clone size derive from that table, while D and trimming were established from the DNA sequence. The sample has around 100,000 clones, 88% seen once. Specimen: peripheral blood. The chain carries TRBV9 and TRBJ1-2; D remains ambiguous. The source is a woman aged 55-70 years with acute or convalescent COVID-19. The CDR3 bases are TGTGCCAGCAGCCCCAGTACAAGCTATGGCTACACCTTC. Encoded protein: CASSPSTSYGYTF.